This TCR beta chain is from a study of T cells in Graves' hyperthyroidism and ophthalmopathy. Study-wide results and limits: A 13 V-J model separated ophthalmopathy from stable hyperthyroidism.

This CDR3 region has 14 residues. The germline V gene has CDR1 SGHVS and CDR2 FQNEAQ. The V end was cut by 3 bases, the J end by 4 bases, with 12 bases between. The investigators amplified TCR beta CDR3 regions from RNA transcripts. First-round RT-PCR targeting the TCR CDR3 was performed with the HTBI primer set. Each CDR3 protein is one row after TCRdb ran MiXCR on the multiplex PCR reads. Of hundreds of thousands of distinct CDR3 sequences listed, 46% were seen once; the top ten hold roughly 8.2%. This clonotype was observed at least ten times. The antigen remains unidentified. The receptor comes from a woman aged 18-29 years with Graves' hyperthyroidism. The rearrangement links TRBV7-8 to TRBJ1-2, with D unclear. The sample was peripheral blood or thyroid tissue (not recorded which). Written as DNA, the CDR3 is TGTGCCAGCAGCTTGGGCCACATGGGCTATGGCTACACCTTC. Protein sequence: CASSLGHMGYGYTF.